The clone carrying this T cell receptor (beta chain) has only one observation. The data belong to a study of cytomegalovirus exposure and HLA in healthy donors. Primers: 60 Vbeta forward and 13 Jbeta reverse. Repertoires were generated with immunoSEQ multiplex PCR, while TCRdb's copy carries only in-frame clones and drops some. In the table there are 75,000 to 90,000 clones, 65% to 80% of which are singletons. The CDR3 has 15 residues. V lost 1 base and J lost 8; bases outside the gene matches: 6. Per germline, CDR1 MNHNY and CDR2 SVGAGI (reference sequence). The sequenced material came from PBMCs. The sequence was obtained from a human donor in good health. V and J are TRBV6-6 and TRBJ1-4; TRBD1 aligns across 8 bases. The CDR3 bases are TGTGCCAGCAGTTACTGGCAGGGGGCAGAGGAAAAACTGTTTTTT. Amino acid sequence: CASSYWQGAEEKLFF.